The entry that follows covers one T cell receptor beta chain sequence. The CDR3 contains 15 residues. V dropped 6 bases and J dropped 2 bases, with 13 bases sitting between them. Germline values: CDR1 ENHRY, CDR2 SYGVKD. The data were obtained in a study of T cell changes during pregnancy in multiple sclerosis. Generated by immunoSEQ multiplex PCR, the TCRdb table keeps only in-frame clones and is missing some. The repertoire has about 51,000 clones, 93% of them found once; the top ten carry around 1.9%. The input for sequencing was peripheral blood, taken in the second trimester of pregnancy. The sequence was collected from a female donor with multiple sclerosis, enrolled in a pregnancy study. The gene calls are TRBV10-3 and TRBJ1-4, with a weak D call TRBD1 (6 bases). DNA of the CDR3: TGTGCCATCAGAGCTACCGACAGGACTAATGAAAAACTGTTTTTT. Its protein product is CAIRATDRTNEKLFF.